The rows below give T cell receptor beta chains drawn from one sample of a study of blood T cell repertoires in COVID-19. Clones were read by immunoSEQ multiplex PCR, and TCRdb kept only the in-frame ones, dropping some. Altogether roughly 150,000 clones are present, roughly 86% being singletons, with the ten largest covering 2% to 3%. Specimen: peripheral blood. The receptors stem from a woman aged 80 or over with COVID-19, enrolled during active disease. The CDR3 runs from the conserved cysteine through the conserved F or W. The order of the fields is V gene, J gene, D gene, clone size, CDR3 DNA, CDR3 protein. A D gene is named only where the DNA matches it firmly. Some rows have no size entry. The others give once, few or many, or a class for an expanded clone.

V gene: TRBV4-2; J gene: TRBJ2-3; D gene: TRBD2; clone size: .; CDR3 DNA: TGTGCCAGCAGCCAAGGGCAGCTAGCGGGGGACACAGATACGCAGTATTTT; CDR3 protein: CASSQGQLAGDTDTQYF
V gene: TRBV24-1; J gene: TRBJ2-1; D gene: .; clone size: .; CDR3 DNA: TGTGCCACCAGTGACCCTATGTCGGCAGCGGAGTACAATGAGCAGTTCTTC; CDR3 protein: CATSDPMSAAEYNEQFF
V gene: TRBV6-6; J gene: TRBJ1-5; D gene: .; clone size: .; CDR3 DNA: TGTGCCAGCAACCTCAGAGGGCGCAATCAGCCCCAGCATTTT; CDR3 protein: CASNLRGRNQPQHF
V gene: TRBV6-5; J gene: TRBJ2-1; D gene: .; clone size: .; CDR3 DNA: TGTGCCAGCAGTTGCCCCACTTGTGAGCAGTTCTTC; CDR3 protein: CASSCPTCEQFF
V gene: TRBV18; J gene: TRBJ1-5; D gene: .; clone size: .; CDR3 DNA: TGTGCCAGCTCACCAGCGAGCGATCAGCCCCAGCATTTT; CDR3 protein: CASSPASDQPQHF
V gene: TRBV28; J gene: TRBJ1-2; D gene: TRBD1; clone size: .; CDR3 DNA: TGTGCCAGCAGGACAGGGGTTCGTGGCTACACCTTC; CDR3 protein: CASRTGVRGYTF
V gene: TRBV6-5; J gene: TRBJ1-1; D gene: .; clone size: once; CDR3 DNA: TGTGCCAGCAGTTCGGGGGTCACTGAAGCTTTCTTT; CDR3 protein: CASSSGVTEAFF
V gene: TRBV27; J gene: TRBJ2-3; D gene: TRBD2; clone size: .; CDR3 DNA: TGTGCCAGCAGTTTTGCGGCGGGAGGGGGTACGCAGTATTTT; CDR3 protein: CASSFAAGGGTQYF
V gene: TRBV28; J gene: TRBJ2-7; D gene: TRBD2; clone size: few; CDR3 DNA: TGTGCCAGCAGTTACGGAGCGGGAGGTGGCGAGCAGTACTTC; CDR3 protein: CASSYGAGGGEQYF
V gene: TRBV18; J gene: TRBJ1-4; D gene: .; clone size: .; CDR3 DNA: TGTGCCAGCTCACTCGCCGAAACAGTCTCCTTAGGAAAACTGTTTTTT; CDR3 protein: CASSLAETVSLGKLFF
V gene: TRBV6-4; J gene: TRBJ2-4; D gene: TRBD1; clone size: .; CDR3 DNA: TGTGCCAGCAGTGAACCTCCGGGACAGGGGGCACCGCTAGCCAAAAACATTCAGTACTTC; CDR3 protein: CASSEPPGQGAPLAKNIQYF
V gene: TRBV6-6; J gene: TRBJ1-4; D gene: .; clone size: .; CDR3 DNA: TGTGCCAGCATTCCTCCGGGAGGGAGAGAAAAACTGTTTTTT; CDR3 protein: CASIPPGGREKLFF
V gene: TRBV6-5; J gene: TRBJ1-1; D gene: .; clone size: .; CDR3 DNA: TGTGCCAGCAGCCCCTCTTTGAACACTGAAGCTTTCTTT; CDR3 protein: CASSPSLNTEAFF
V gene: TRBV28; J gene: TRBJ2-4; D gene: .; clone size: .; CDR3 DNA: TGTGCCAGCAGTTCCGGACAGCTCCTAGCCAAAAACATTCAGTACTTC; CDR3 protein: CASSSGQLLAKNIQYF
V gene: TRBV15; J gene: TRBJ2-5; D gene: TRBD2; clone size: .; CDR3 DNA: TGTGCCACCAGCAGAGGCCCGCGGGAGGAAGAGACCCAGTACTTC; CDR3 protein: CATSRGPREEETQYF
V gene: TRBV7-3; J gene: TRBJ2-1; D gene: .; clone size: .; CDR3 DNA: TGTGCCAGCAGCGAAGCGTCGGGCGGGGAGCAGTTCTTC; CDR3 protein: CASSEASGGEQFF
V gene: TRBV5-1; J gene: TRBJ1-1; D gene: TRBD1; clone size: .; CDR3 DNA: TGCGCCAGCAGCGGATTACAGGGGCAGGGTGAAGCTTTCTTT; CDR3 protein: CASSGLQGQGEAFF
V gene: TRBV10-3; J gene: TRBJ1-2; D gene: TRBD1; clone size: .; CDR3 DNA: TGTGCCATCGGGGACAGGGGAAACTATGGCTACACCTTC; CDR3 protein: CAIGDRGNYGYTF
V gene: TRBV10-3; J gene: TRBJ2-1; D gene: TRBD2; clone size: .; CDR3 DNA: TGTGCCATCAGTGAGCCTAGCGGCAATGAGCAGTTCTTC; CDR3 protein: CAISEPSGNEQFF
V gene: TRBV27; J gene: TRBJ1-3; D gene: .; clone size: .; CDR3 DNA: TGTGCCAGCAGTTTAAATGTGGGCGCTGGAAACACCATATATTTT; CDR3 protein: CASSLNVGAGNTIYF
V gene: TRBV11-2; J gene: TRBJ2-1; D gene: TRBD1; clone size: .; CDR3 DNA: TGTGCCAGCAGCGTGGACAGGTATGAGCAGTTCTTC; CDR3 protein: CASSVDRYEQFF
V gene: TRBV3-1/TRBV3-2; J gene: TRBJ2-1; D gene: TRBD2; clone size: .; CDR3 DNA: TGTGCCAGCAGCCAAGCAGGGACTAGCGGATACAATGAGCAGTTCTTC; CDR3 protein: CASSQAGTSGYNEQFF
V gene: TRBV7-6; J gene: TRBJ1-1; D gene: TRBD1; clone size: .; CDR3 DNA: TGTGCCAGCAGCCCAGGGACAGGGCTTGCGGACACTGAAGCTTTCTTT; CDR3 protein: CASSPGTGLADTEAFF
V gene: TRBV11-2; J gene: TRBJ2-2; D gene: TRBD1; clone size: .; CDR3 DNA: TGTGCCAGCAGCCTAAGGACAGGAACGACCGGGGAGCTGTTTTTT; CDR3 protein: CASSLRTGTTGELFF
V gene: TRBV29-1; J gene: TRBJ1-5; D gene: .; clone size: .; CDR3 DNA: TGCAGCGTCGGAGAAGGGGAACAGCCCCAGCATTTT; CDR3 protein: CSVGEGEQPQHF
V gene: TRBV6-2/TRBV6-3; J gene: TRBJ1-2; D gene: .; clone size: few; CDR3 DNA: TGTGCCAGCAGTTACGACAGCTTGGGCGAAGGCTACACCTTC; CDR3 protein: CASSYDSLGEGYTF
V gene: TRBV5-4; J gene: TRBJ2-4; D gene: TRBD2; clone size: .; CDR3 DNA: TGTGCCAGCAGCTTGGATCAAGGACGGCGGGAGGAATTC; CDR3 protein: CASSLDQGRREEF
V gene: TRBV7-3; J gene: TRBJ1-2; D gene: .; clone size: .; CDR3 DNA: TGTGCCAGCAGCTTAACCCCGGGGAAGGGCTACACCTTC; CDR3 protein: CASSLTPGKGYTF
V gene: TRBV4-3; J gene: TRBJ1-3; D gene: .; clone size: .; CDR3 DNA: TGCGCCAGCAGCCAAGGCCAGGCAGGTGGAAACACCATATATTTT; CDR3 protein: CASSQGQAGGNTIYF
V gene: TRBV19; J gene: TRBJ1-2; D gene: TRBD1; clone size: .; CDR3 DNA: TGTGCCAGTAGGGGTCGAGGGACAGTCTATGGCTACACCTTC; CDR3 protein: CASRGRGTVYGYTF